This TCR beta chain emerged from a study of persistence of HIV-infected CD4 T cells (TCRdb year 2020). About the full investigation: The median time the participants had spent on suppressive ART was approximately eight years. CMV- and HIV-1 Gag-responding CD4+ T cells were isolated from ART-treated individuals so that antigen-driven clonal expansion of HIV-1-infected cells could be examined. For the TCR cluster analysis across participants, fewer than ten participants were included for CMV and about 7 participants for Gag. The clonality of all cells in each sorted population was measured by TCRbeta sequencing, and the clonality of infected cells was measured by proviral sequencing. Anti-CD3/anti-CD28 stimulation activated a higher proportion of cells, with a lower memory fraction, than antigen stimulation. Peripheral blood samples of up to 180 mL were collected at multiple time points, except for two participants, who underwent leukapheresis at a single time point. Paper-wide results and their limitations: The study involved few individuals and tested only a limited range of antigens. Because the TCR analyses were done in bulk, restricting them to just the rare CMV-responding cells that actually carried HIV-1 proviruses was not possible. Enrichment of degenerate expanded CDR3beta sequences was found in antigen-responding cells, suggesting convergent selection of CD4+ responses to CMV and Gag. Significantly lower TCRbeta richness was observed in CMV- and Gag-responding cells than in anti-CD3/anti-CD28-responding cells, and higher oligoclonality was observed in CMV-responding cells than in CD3/CD28-stimulated and Gag-responding cells. Within the same sorted populations, TCR oligoclonality correlated with proviral oligoclonality.

What the treatment or condition label conveys for this sample: suppressive antiretroviral therapy. As a nonspecific positive control representing the CD4+ T cell repertoire, the cells were stimulated with anti-CD3/anti-CD28 magnetic beads. CD4+ T cells that responded were sorted based on upregulation of both CD40 ligand and CD69. Participants were HIV-1-infected adults who started suppressive ART during chronic infection. For at least 4 years, participants had undetectable plasma HIV-1 RNA, below 50 copies/mL. To be included, a participant needed positive CMV serology and a CD4+ T cell count above 400 cells/uL. Before stimulation, PBMCs were isolated using density centrifugation and then depleted of CD8+ T cells. Stimulation of CD8-depleted PBMCs was carried out for 15 to 20 hours with anti-CD28/CD49d costimulation, CD40-blocking antibody and enfuvirtide, to prevent new infections. Cell sorting was performed on a Beckman Coulter MoFlo Legacy or XDP sorter, and dead cells were excluded with propidium iodide. Genomic DNA was extracted using the QIAamp DNA Mini Kit for samples with more than one million cells and using the Quick-DNA Microprep Kit for all other samples.

The germline V gene supplies CDR1 SGHVS and CDR2 FNYEAQ. Including the terminal cysteine and phenylalanine, the CDR3 comprises 14 residues. Only CDR3 DNA remains: 42 bases, in frame from the first base. V sheds 5 bases and J sheds 4 bases, leaving 12 bases between their ends. The immunoSEQ hsTCRB assay version 4 in survey mode was used to sequence TCRbeta repertoires from genomic DNA. Genomic DNA was diluted to roughly 10 ng/uL, and up to 1 ug per sample was used for TCRbeta sequencing. Regarding the original processing steps: Analysis of the TCRbeta data was done in ImmunoSeq Analyzer 3.0, and diversity was computed on productive nucleotide rearrangements. Using the Immunarch R package, lower-bound TCR diversity was estimated with the improved Chao index and clonality was estimated with the Gini coefficient. Different nucleotide rearrangements encoding the same CDR3beta amino acid sequence were counted as distinct clonotypes. TCRbeta sequences significantly enriched in antigen-responding cells relative to anti-CD3/anti-CD28-activated cells were identified by differential abundance analysis. Using predicted peptide-MHC specificity as the basis, GLIPH2 grouped TCRs into clusters, both for each participant individually and for the merged data sets that combined participants. TCRdb stores this immuneACCESS table with in-frame sequences only. Part of the clones is absent; in the studies checked, under half of the shortfall reflects unresolved V genes, and no reason is known for the rest. D and trimming come from the DNA, and the V and J calls and clone size come from that table. The sample includes 45,000 or so clones, with about 87% observed a single time. About 3% of the sample lies in the top ten.

Details on this clone: The antigen this receptor binds is unknown. It has no much larger one-base neighbor in the sample; base qualities were not kept.

Specimen: CD4+ T cells sorted from PBMCs after roughly 18-hour stimulation, collected from a patient who received antiretroviral therapy. The cell subset or site label, as the study defines it: CD40L+CD69+ CD4 T cells responding to anti-CD3/anti-CD28 beads, representing the overall repertoire. The TCR sequence derives from an adult woman with HIV who was CMV-seropositive. The chain links TRBV7-6 with TRBJ2-1, with the identity of the D gene unclear. The nucleotides are TGTGCCAGCAGCCATGATGGTGGGTACAATGAGCAGTTCTTC. Translated, it gives CASSHDGGYNEQFF.